The clone carrying this T cell receptor beta chain was counted a few times. What it binds is unknown. V lost 6 bases to trimming and J lost 5 bases, with 14 bases between them. The CDR3 spans 13 residues. CDR1 is DFQATT, CDR2 SNEGSKA, per germline (reference sequence). This sample is drawn from a study of tumor and adjacent non-tumor tissue in lung cancer. Across the study: Patients comprised 12 adenocarcinoma, 2 squamous cell carcinoma and 1 small cell lung cancer. Findings of the study overall: TCR diversity was significantly greater in tumor than normal lung tissue.

A modified ARM-PCR protocol with three rounds of nested PCR amplified TCRbeta. One entry per CDR3 protein results from TCRdb running MiXCR on the multiplex PCR reads. The sample lists roughly 45,000 distinct CDR3 sequences, around three fifths occurring once. This sample's RNA came from whole unsorted tissue. Distant lung tissue was collected more than 3 cm away from the tumor edge. The sequence was collected from a man in his forties or fifties with non-small cell lung cancer. The genes are TRBV20-1 and TRBJ1-5, with D unclear. The sample comprised distant non-tumor lung tissue. CDR3 in DNA: TGCAGTGCCCCGGCCCCCTCGGATCAGCCCCAGCATTTT. Translated: CSAPAPSDQPQHF.